This TCR beta chain was sequenced for a study of OX40 agonist ivuxolimab in advanced cancers. Notes on the research overall: The costimulatory receptor OX40 (CD134) was targeted by ivuxolimab, a fully human IgG2 agonistic monoclonal antibody. Intravenous ivuxolimab was administered to patients every 2 weeks at six dose levels: 0.01, 0.1, 0.3, 1.5, 3 and 10 mg/kg. Of the roughly 50 dose-escalation patients, hepatocellular carcinoma was present in roughly 19, melanoma in approximately 15, renal cell carcinoma in 9 and head and neck cancer in 9. In the dose-escalation cohort, around four fifths of patients were male, and the mean age was roughly 56 years with a range of roughly 23 to 79. Patients were allowed to have had prior anti-PD-1, anti-PD-L1 or anti-CTLA-4 therapy, and approximately 39% of the dose-escalation patients had been treated with checkpoint inhibitors. Partial responses occurred in three dose-escalation patients: two with cutaneous melanoma and one with hepatocellular carcinoma. Peripheral TCRbeta sequencing was intended to test whether TCR sequence diversity was altered and clonal T-cell expansion was caused by ivuxolimab. The paper reports the monotherapy dose-escalation portion (N of about 47 patients) of the phase I ivuxolimab trial. Summary of the overall study and its limitations: After ivuxolimab, expanded clones were on average more numerous among CD8+ T cells than among CD4+ T cells. Clonal expansion of both CD4+ and CD8+ blood T cells was observed from baseline to week 6 at doses 0.1 to 3.0 mg/kg. In the 0.1-3.0 mg/kg groups, partial responders were among the patients with the lowest normalized peripheral clonal expansion, particularly in CD8+ T cells. Which antigens the clonally expanded peripheral T cells were specific for was not determined. Low levels of normalized T-cell clonal expansion were also seen in some patients who did not respond.

The trial excluded patients who had a history of autoimmune disease or who were on systemic immunosuppression. Peripheral blood for TCR sequencing was drawn from every dose cohort at baseline, at cycle 4 day 1 and at cycle 7 day 1. The samples were taken from a phase I, first-in-human, multicenter, open-label dose-escalation trial of ivuxolimab. Adults with locally advanced or metastatic melanoma, renal cell carcinoma, hepatocellular carcinoma or head and neck squamous cell carcinoma were enrolled in the trial. Before TCR sequencing, CD4+ and CD8+ T cells were separately sorted from peripheral blood. As encoded in the germline V gene, CDR1 is SGHRS while CDR2 is YFSETQ. Reading from cysteine to phenylalanine, the CDR3 counts 15 amino acids. The entry retains the CDR3 DNA only, 45 bases that are in frame from base 1. Relative to germline, V is 4 bases shorter and J is 1 base shorter, with 12 bases between their ends.

For sequencing of the TCRbeta CDR3 region, genomic DNA was extracted from the sorted cells. TCRbeta CDR3 regions were sequenced using the immunoSEQ Assay. Entries here come from immuneACCESS through TCRdb and include only in-frame sequences with V and J called. Some clones fail to appear in such tables; in the studies checked, an unresolved V gene covers under half of the shortfall, and the cause of the remainder is unknown. This sample has tens of thousands of clones in its table, and roughly 86% of those were observed once. 1.9% of the sample belongs to the ten largest clones. Remarks on this clone: It lacks a known antigen. One base away there is no much larger clone; base qualities are not given.

This chain joins TRBV5-1 to TRBJ1-3; a confident D gene designation cannot be given. The input for sequencing was CD4+ or CD8+ T cells sorted from blood, taken in a trial of the OX40 agonist ivuxolimab. This clonotype was obtained from an adult with an advanced solid tumor such as melanoma, head and neck, liver or kidney cancer. The DNA sequence reads TGCGCCAGCAGCCCTCGCGGAGATTCTGGAAACACCATATATTTT. It encodes CASSPRGDSGNTIYF.